A single sample is the source of the 12 T cell receptor beta chains below, sequenced in a study of shared clonotypes between healthy human individuals. The method was immunoSEQ multiplex PCR; TCRdb's version includes in-frame clones alone and lacks a portion of them. The sample lists roughly 1,500,000 clones, just under 99% occurring once. Sequencing was done on a sample of naive CD4+ T cells sorted from blood. Subset specified: CD45RA+ positively selected. The receptors originated from a man under 40 in good health.

The V gene is TRBV2, the J gene TRBJ2-1, with a possible D match to TRBD2 (5 bases). CDR3 size: 13 residues. Trimming took off 3 bases at V and 7 bases at J, with 10 bases between the two ends. Germline assignment: CDR1 SNHLY and CDR2 FYNNEI. The CDR3 DNA follows: TGTGCCAGCAGTGATCGTCGGGATAATGAGCAGTTCTTC. It is translated as CASSDRRDNEQFF.

Notes on this clone: The same CDR3 can be traced to other DNA sequences in this sample. This chain links TRBV20-1 with TRBJ2-5; D unclear. This CDR3 has 11 residues. CDR1 is DFQATT and CDR2 is SNEGSKA in the germline V gene (reference sequence). V lost 1 base, J lost 5 bases, and 5 bases lay in between. Written as DNA, the CDR3 is TGCAGTGCTAGAGGGCGGGAGACCCAGTACTTC. This codes for CSARGRETQYF.

The chain's CDR3 is CASSLWADHNQPQHF. The CDR3 nucleotides are TGTGCCAGCAGTTTATGGGCGGATCACAATCAGCCCCAGCATTTT. The chain joins TRBV27 to TRBJ1-5; D unresolved. Germline CDR1 and CDR2: MNHEY and SMNVEV (reference sequence). The V end lost 1 base, the J end lost 3 bases, and 10 bases lay between the germline ends. CDR3 size: 15 residues.

The V gene is TRBV10-3, the J gene TRBJ1-5; possible D gene TRBD1, 6 bases. Germline V gene sequence: CDR1 ENHRY, CDR2 SYGVKD. This CDR3 has 14 residues. Deletions cut 5 bases from V and 5 bases from J, with 13 bases between. The CDR3 nucleotides are TGTGCCATCAGTAGGACAGAAGGTGATCAGCCCCAGCATTTT. Encoded protein: CAISRTEGDQPQHF.

This sequence joins TRBV7-6 and TRBJ1-1; D unresolved. Trimming pared 2 bases from V and 0 bases from J, leaving 4 bases between. CDR3 size: 13 residues. CDR1 is SGHVS, CDR2 FNYEAQ, per germline. The CDR3 spells CASSLYMNTEAFF. CDR3 sequence (DNA): TGTGCCAGCAGCTTATATATGAACACTGAAGCTTTCTTT.

The rearrangement uses TRBV25-1 and TRBJ2-7; unclear D gene. Germline V gene lookup returns CDR1 MGHDK and CDR2 SYGVNS. CDR3 length: 14 residues. Trimming pared 5 bases from V and 4 bases from J, leaving 15 bases between. CDR3 amino acids: CASSRADQWYEQYF. As DNA, the CDR3 is TGTGCCAGCAGTCGGGCGGACCAATGGTACGAGCAGTACTTC.

The chain carries TRBV28 and TRBJ2-1; no clear D gene. Germline CDR1 reads MDHEN; CDR2 reads SYDVKM. The CDR3 covers 13 residues. Trimming pared 7 bases from V and 9 bases from J, leaving 16 bases between. For the CDR3, the DNA is TGTGCCAGCACCCCGGAACAACTCAGTGAGCAGTTCTTC. This sequence encodes CASTPEQLSEQFF.

This chain connects TRBV6-5 to TRBJ2-1; 9 nucleotides line up with TRBD1. The CDR3 extends over 16 amino acids. Trimming at V came to 2 bases and at J to 4 bases, leaving 6 bases not matched to a gene. Germline V CDR1 and CDR2: MNHEY, SVGAGI. The CDR3 reads CASSYNRDRVYNEQFF. The CDR3 nucleotides read TGTGCCAGCAGTTACAACCGGGACAGGGTTTACAATGAGCAGTTCTTC.

The rearrangement links TRBV4-3 to TRBJ1-4; D is uncertain. CDR1 is LGHNA, CDR2 YSLEER, per germline. CDR3 length: 14 residues. V was pared by 1 base and J by 3 bases, with 6 bases between. The CDR3 reads CASSQALSNEKLFF. The CDR3 coding sequence is TGCGCCAGCAGCCAAGCCCTTTCTAATGAAAAACTGTTTTTT.

This chain uses TRBV12-2 with TRBJ2-7; the listed D gene, TRBD1, was not tested against the DNA. TRBV12-2 is termed a pseudogene. There are 17 residues in the CDR3. CDR3 protein: CASRLARDRGRKYEQYF. CDR3 DNA: TGTGCAAGTCGCTTAGCGAGGGACAGGGGGCGCAAGTACGAGCAGTACTTC.

A remark on this clone: The sample has other DNA sequences that encode this CDR3 too. This chain joins TRBV7-9 and TRBJ1-4; a possible D gene is TRBD1 (5 bases). Germline CDR1 SEHNR, CDR2 FQNEAQ (reference sequence). V gave up 1 base and J gave up 3 bases, with 9 bases separating them. The CDR3 has 15 residues. The CDR3: CASSLEPGANEKLFF. In nucleotides, the CDR3 is TGTGCCAGCAGCTTAGAGCCGGGGGCTAATGAAAAACTGTTTTTT.

The CDR3 nucleotides are TGCGCCAGCAGCGAACAAACCTTAGCGACAGGGTTTACGCAGTATTTT. Translation: CASSEQTLATGFTQYF. The chain joins TRBV5-1 to TRBJ2-3; 7 positions agree with TRBD1. CDR1 is SGHRS and CDR2 is YFSETQ in the germline V gene. The V gene end was trimmed by 4 bases and the J gene end by 8 bases; junction bases not matched to a gene: 16. This CDR3 is 16 amino acids long.